The rows below give T cell receptor beta chains drawn from one sample of a study of identifying expanded T cells in peripheral blood. The table came from immunoSEQ multiplex PCR; TCRdb's copy has only in-frame clones and leaves some out. The sample holds 70,000 to 100,000 clones, approximately 86% seen once. The sequencing sample was made of blood. These receptors all come from a person aged 18 to 75 in good health. Each CDR3 is given with its conserved first and last residue. The D gene is left open where the match is weak. Only part of the rows carry a size: once, few, many, or a class if the clone is expanded.

V gene	D gene	clone size	J gene	CDR3 protein	CDR3 DNA
TRBV5-6	-	-	TRBJ1-2	CASSRSSDYTF	TGTGCCAGCAGCCGGTCCAGCGACTACACCTTC
TRBV19	TRBD2	-	TRBJ2-2	CASSGLWQGLTGELFF	TGTGCCAGTAGTGGCCTTTGGCAGGGACTAACCGGGGAGCTGTTTTTT
TRBV7-9	-	-	TRBJ1-1	CASSLGDRGNTEAFF	TGTGCCAGCAGCTTAGGGGACCGGGGGAACACTGAAGCTTTCTTT
TRBV11-3	-	-	TRBJ2-1	CASSPDREAYNEQFF	TGTGCCAGCAGCCCCGACAGGGAGGCCTACAATGAGCAGTTCTTC
TRBV7-9	-	once	TRBJ2-5	CASSAPRSSPTQETQYF	TGTGCCAGCAGCGCACCTCGTAGCTCACCAACTCAAGAGACCCAGTACTTC
TRBV7-6	TRBD2	once	TRBJ2-7	CASSFLSFPVSGRLTYEQYF	TGTGCCAGCAGCTTCTTGTCATTTCCCGTTAGCGGGAGGTTAACGTACGAGCAGTACTTC
TRBV5-1	-	-	TRBJ2-7	CASSLSTSYEQYF	TGCGCCAGCAGCTTGAGTACCTCCTACGAGCAGTACTTC
TRBV7-2	TRBD2	-	TRBJ2-1	CASSAGLAGGMGHEQFF	TGTGCCAGCAGCGCCGGACTAGCGGGGGGGATGGGGCATGAGCAGTTCTTC
TRBV19	-	-	TRBJ2-2	CASSQTQGSGELFF	TGTGCCAGTAGTCAAACGCAGGGTTCCGGGGAGCTGTTTTTT
TRBV5-4	-	-	TRBJ2-7	CASSGSYEQYF	TGTGCCAGCAGCGGATCCTACGAGCAGTACTTC
TRBV10-3	-	-	TRBJ1-1	CAISGNKGNTEAFF	TGTGCCATCAGTGGCAACAAGGGAAACACTGAAGCTTTCTTT
TRBV5-6	-	-	TRBJ2-5	CASVSWNQETQYF	TGTGCCAGCGTGAGCTGGAACCAAGAGACCCAGTACTTC